The present TCR beta chain was sequenced within a study of T cells in Graves' hyperthyroidism and ophthalmopathy. Overall study findings and caveats: Most clonotypes that expanded in the thyroid above 0.001 also showed up in blood. The authors' 13 V-J model separated ophthalmopathy from stable hyperthyroidism.

Remarks on this clonotype: Its antigen is as yet unknown.

CDR1 and CDR2 (germline): SGHTA, FQGNSA. This CDR3 region has 12 residues. Trimming left V 0 bases short and J 10 bases short, with 6 bases between. Amplification of TCR beta CDR3 regions used RNA as the template. The HTBI primer set drove a first-round RT-PCR of the TCR CDR3. One entry per CDR3 protein results from TCRdb running MiXCR on the multiplex PCR reads. The table includes roughly 500,000 distinct CDR3 sequences, about 45% detected once. What was sequenced was peripheral blood or thyroid tissue (not recorded which). The source of this sequence is an adult woman with Graves' disease, either hyperthyroidism or ophthalmopathy (not recorded which). This sequence joins TRBV7-2 and TRBJ1-4; the D is unclear. CDR3 nucleotide sequence: TGTGCCAGCAGCTTAGCTCATGGAAAACTGTTTTTT. It encodes CASSLAHGKLFF.